This note documents a single T cell receptor beta chain sequence. The cohort comprised adults aged roughly 18 to 95 years residing in approximately 25 US areas. Grouping used clinical history reported by participants in a survey and questionnaire. Trimming cost V 5 bases and J 2 bases, with 19 bases left between them. The V gene's germline CDR1 is SGDLS and CDR2 YYNGEE. The CDR3 spans 16 residues. This specimen belongs to a study of blood T cell repertoires in COVID-19. Overall study context: COVID-19 samples collected from the United States, Italy and Spain covered acute and convalescent phases. In each case, the material was cDNA or gDNA derived from T cells, B-cell-depleted T cells, or PBMCs.

The table came from immunoSEQ multiplex PCR; TCRdb's copy has only in-frame clones and leaves some out. The sample yields about 200,000 clones, more than 65% seen once. The sample comprised PBMCs or T cells enriched from blood (not recorded which). The receptor was isolated from a man aged 35-49 years who had recovered from COVID-19. The chain recombines TRBV9 with TRBJ1-2; TRBD1 is a possible D gene (6 bases). CDR3 loop: CASSPFRSGVNYGYTF. DNA for the CDR3: TGTGCCAGCAGTCCCTTTAGGTCAGGGGTCAACTATGGCTACACCTTC.